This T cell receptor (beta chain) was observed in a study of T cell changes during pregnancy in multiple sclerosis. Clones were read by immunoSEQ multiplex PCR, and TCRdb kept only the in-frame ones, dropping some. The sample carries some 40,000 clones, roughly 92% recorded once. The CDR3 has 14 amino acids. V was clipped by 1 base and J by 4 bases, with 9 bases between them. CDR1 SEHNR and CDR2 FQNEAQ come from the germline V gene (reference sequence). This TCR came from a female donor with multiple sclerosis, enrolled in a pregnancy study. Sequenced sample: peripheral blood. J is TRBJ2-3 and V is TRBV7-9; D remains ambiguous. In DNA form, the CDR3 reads TGTGCCAGCAGCTTAGTGGGGTTGCCAGATACGCAGTATTTT. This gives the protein CASSLVGLPDTQYF. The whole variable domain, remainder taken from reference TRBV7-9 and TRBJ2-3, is DTGVSQNPRHKITKRGQNVTFRCDPISEHNRLYWYRQTLGQGPEFLTYFQNEAQLEKSRLLSDRFSAERPKGSFSTLEIQRTEQGDSAMYLCASSLVGLPDTQYFGPGTRLTVL.